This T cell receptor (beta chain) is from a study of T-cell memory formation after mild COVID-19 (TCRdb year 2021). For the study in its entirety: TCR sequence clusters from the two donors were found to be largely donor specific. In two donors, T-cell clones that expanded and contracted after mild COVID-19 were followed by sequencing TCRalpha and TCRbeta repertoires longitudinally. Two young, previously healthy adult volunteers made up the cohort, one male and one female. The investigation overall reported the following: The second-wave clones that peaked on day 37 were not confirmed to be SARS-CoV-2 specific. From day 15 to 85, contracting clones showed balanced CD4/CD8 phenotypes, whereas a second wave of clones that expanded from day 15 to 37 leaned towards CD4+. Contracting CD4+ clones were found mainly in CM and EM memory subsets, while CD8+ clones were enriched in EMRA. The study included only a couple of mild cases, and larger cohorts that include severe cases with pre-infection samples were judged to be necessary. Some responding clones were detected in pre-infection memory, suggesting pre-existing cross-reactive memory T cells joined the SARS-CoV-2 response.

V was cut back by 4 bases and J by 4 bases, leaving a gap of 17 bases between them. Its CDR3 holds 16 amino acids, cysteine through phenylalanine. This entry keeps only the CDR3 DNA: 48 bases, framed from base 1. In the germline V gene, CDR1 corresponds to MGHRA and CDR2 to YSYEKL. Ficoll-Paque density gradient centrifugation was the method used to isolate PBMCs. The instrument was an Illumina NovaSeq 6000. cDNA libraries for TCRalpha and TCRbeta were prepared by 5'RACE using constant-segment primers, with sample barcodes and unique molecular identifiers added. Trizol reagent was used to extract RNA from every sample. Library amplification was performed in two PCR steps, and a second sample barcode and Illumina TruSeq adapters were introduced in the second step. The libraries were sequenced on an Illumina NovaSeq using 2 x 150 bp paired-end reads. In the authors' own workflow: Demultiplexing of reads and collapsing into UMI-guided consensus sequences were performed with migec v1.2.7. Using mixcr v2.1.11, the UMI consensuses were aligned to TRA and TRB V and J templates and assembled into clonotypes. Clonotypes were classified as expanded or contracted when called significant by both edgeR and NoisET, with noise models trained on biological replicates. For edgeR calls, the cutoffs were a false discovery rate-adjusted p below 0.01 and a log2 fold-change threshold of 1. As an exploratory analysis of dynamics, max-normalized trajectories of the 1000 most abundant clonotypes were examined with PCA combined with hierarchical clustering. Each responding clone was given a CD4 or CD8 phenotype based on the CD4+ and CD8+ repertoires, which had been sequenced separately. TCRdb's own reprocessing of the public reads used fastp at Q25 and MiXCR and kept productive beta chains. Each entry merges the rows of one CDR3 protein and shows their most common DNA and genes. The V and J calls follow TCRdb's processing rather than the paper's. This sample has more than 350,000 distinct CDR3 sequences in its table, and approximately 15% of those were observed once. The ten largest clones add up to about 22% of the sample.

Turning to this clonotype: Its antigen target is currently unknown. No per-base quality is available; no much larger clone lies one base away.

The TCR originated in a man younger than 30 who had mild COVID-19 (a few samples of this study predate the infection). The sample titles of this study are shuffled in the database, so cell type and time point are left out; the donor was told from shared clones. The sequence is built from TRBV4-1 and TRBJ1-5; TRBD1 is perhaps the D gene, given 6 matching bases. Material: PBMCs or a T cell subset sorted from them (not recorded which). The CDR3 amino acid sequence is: CASSLHWDKINQPQHF. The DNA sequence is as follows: TGCGCCAGCAGCCTTCACTGGGACAAGATTAATCAGCCCCAGCATTTT.